The T cell receptor (beta chain) under discussion was sequenced for a study of blood T cell repertoires in COVID-19. For the study at large: The study drew acute and convalescent COVID-19 samples from the United States, Italy and Spain.

Per the original data handling: How many nucleated cells were present was estimated from reference gene primer amplification. Sequencing was performed with immunoSEQ multiplex PCR; in TCRdb, only in-frame clones are kept and a portion is missing. V, J and clone size derive from that table, while D and trimming were established from the DNA sequence. The sample has 99,000 or so clones, around 87% seen once. Between the trimmed V and J ends, which lost 1 base and 3 bases, there was a span of 12 bases. Looked up from germline, CDR1 is SEHNR and CDR2 is FQNEAQ (reference sequence). CDR3 length: 15 amino acids.

Sequenced material: peripheral blood. The chain links TRBV7-9 to TRBJ1-1, with D perhaps matching TRBD1 (5 bases). The source is a man aged 50 to 59 with acute or convalescent COVID-19. This CDR3 reads CASSLEFRADTEAFF. CDR3 bases: TGTGCCAGCAGCTTAGAATTCAGGGCTGACACTGAAGCTTTCTTT.